A selection of T cell receptor beta chains follows, all from one sample in a study of persistence of HIV-infected CD4 T cells. Profiled with immunoSEQ multiplex PCR; TCRdb holds only in-frame clones, not every one. The sample includes about 40,000 clones, around 78% of them seen just once. No antigen is known for these receptors. The sample here was CD4+ T cells sorted from PBMCs after roughly 20-hour stimulation, taken from a patient who received antiretroviral therapy. These receptors all come from an adult man with HIV who was CMV-seropositive. CDR3s include the opening cysteine and the closing phenylalanine or tryptophan. A D gene is named only where the DNA matches it firmly. Some rows mark clone size as missing; the rest say once, few, many or name a class of expanded clone.

V,size,J,D,DNA,CDR3
TRBV30,-,TRBJ1-6,-,TGTGCCTGGATTTCAACCGGGACTCATAATTCACCCCTCCACTTT,CAWISTGTHNSPLHF
TRBV4-2,-,TRBJ2-7,TRBD2,TGTGCCAGCAGCCAATCGATTAGCGGGTGGATAAGCTCCTACGAGCAGTACTTC,CASSQSISGWISSYEQYF
TRBV6-6,-,TRBJ2-4,-,TGTGCCAGCAGTTACTCGATGAGAGTCGACATTCAGTACTTC,CASSYSMRVDIQYF
TRBV14,once,TRBJ1-5,-,TGTGCCAGCAGCCCCTCAATCGATCAGCCCCAGCATTTT,CASSPSIDQPQHF
TRBV30,-,TRBJ2-3,-,TGTGCCTGGGGTGGGGACCTCCAGAGGCAGTATTTT,CAWGGDLQRQYF
TRBV2,-,TRBJ2-7,TRBD2,TGTGCCAGCAGAGAGGGACTAGCGGGACTCTACGAGCAGTACTTC,CASREGLAGLYEQYF
TRBV6-2/TRBV6-3,-,TRBJ1-4,-,TGTGCCAGCAGTTTTCGAAGGGCAACTAATGAAAAACTGTTTTTT,CASSFRRATNEKLFF
TRBV7-3,-,TRBJ2-1,TRBD2,TGTGCCAGCAGCTTAAACGGACGGGAGGGCCTCGATGAGCAGTTCTTC,CASSLNGREGLDEQFF
TRBV7-3,-,TRBJ2-2,-,TGTGCCAGCAGCTTAGATCCCGGGGAGCTGTTTTTT,CASSLDPGELFF
TRBV18,-,TRBJ2-7,-,TGTGCCAGCTCACCAGACAGTACCTACGAGCAGTACTTC,CASSPDSTYEQYF
TRBV6-5,-,TRBJ2-3,-,TGTGCCAGCAGTCGAGGGGGCACAGATACGCAGTATTTT,CASSRGGTDTQYF
TRBV9,-,TRBJ1-2,-,TGTGCCAGCAGCCAAGCCAACAGTTATGGCTACACCTTC,CASSQANSYGYTF
TRBV6-5,once,TRBJ2-1,TRBD1,TGTGCCAGCAGTTCAATGACAGGGATCGACAATGAGCAGTTCTTC,CASSSMTGIDNEQFF
TRBV29-1,-,TRBJ2-5,TRBD1,TGCAGCGCCGGACAGGGTGGGAAGACCCAGTACTTC,CSAGQGGKTQYF
TRBV5-6,-,TRBJ1-1,-,TGTGCCAGCAGCTTTAGAGATATGGGGACTCCTGAAGCTTTCTTT,CASSFRDMGTPEAFF
TRBV7-3,medium-sized,TRBJ1-1,TRBD1,TGTGCCAGCAGCCCGGGGACAGGGAGGGCTGAAGCTTTCTTT,CASSPGTGRAEAFF
TRBV6-5,-,TRBJ1-3,-,TGTGCCAGCAGCTCAACGGGAAACACCATATATTTT,CASSSTGNTIYF
TRBV6-1,-,TRBJ1-6,-,TGTGCCAGCAGTGAGGAGGGGTATGGGGGTCGGCCCCTCCACTTT,CASSEEGYGGRPLHF
TRBV6-6,-,TRBJ1-1,-,TGTGCCAGCAGTTACTCGGGCAGGGACCGTTCTCTCTTT,CASSYSGRDRSLF
TRBV19,-,TRBJ1-1,-,TGTGCCAGTAAAAGAGCCTTGACGAACACTGAAGCTTTCTTT,CASKRALTNTEAFF
TRBV7-2,once,TRBJ2-3,-,TGTGCCAGCAGCTTAGCAGATACGCAGTATTTT,CASSLADTQYF
TRBV3-1/TRBV3-2,-,TRBJ1-1,-,TGTGCCAGCAGCCAAGGGCCAGGGAGAAGCACTGAAGCTTTCTTT,CASSQGPGRSTEAFF
TRBV25-1,-,TRBJ2-5,-,TGTGCCAGCACGGAGGGGCACCAAGAGACCCAGTACTTC,CASTEGHQETQYF
TRBV7-9,-,TRBJ1-1,-,TGTGCCAGCAGCTTAAAGGAGGGTTTCAGGCCGTGGGCTGAAGCTTTCTTT,CASSLKEGFRPWAEAFF
TRBV19,-,TRBJ1-6,TRBD1,TGTGCCAGTAGTCGGGACAGGAGAGGGTCCTATAATTCACCCCTCCACTTT,CASSRDRRGSYNSPLHF
TRBV19,-,TRBJ1-1,-,TGTGCCAGTACTACGCATCGGGGTATGAACACTGAAGCTTTCTTT,CASTTHRGMNTEAFF
TRBV2,-,TRBJ1-2,TRBD1,TGTGCCAGCACCCGGGACAGGGAGGGCTATGGCTACACCTTC,CASTRDREGYGYTF
TRBV15,-,TRBJ1-6,-,TGTGCCACCAGCAGCCAGACAGCCTTCAATTCACCCCTCCACTTT,CATSSQTAFNSPLHF
TRBV6-5,-,TRBJ2-7,-,TGTGCCAGCAGTTACTCGAAGTGGGGGGCCTCCTACGAGCAGTACTTC,CASSYSKWGASYEQYF
TRBV7-9,-,TRBJ1-2,TRBD1,TGTGCCAGCAGCTCCTGGACAGGCAATAACTATGGCTACACCTTC,CASSSWTGNNYGYTF
TRBV14,-,TRBJ1-6,-,TGTGCCAGCAGCCAAGATCTCGATAATTCACCCCTCCACTTT,CASSQDLDNSPLHF
TRBV4-2,-,TRBJ1-2,TRBD1,TGTGCCAGCAGCCAAGCGGGACAGCCCTATGGCTACACCTTC,CASSQAGQPYGYTF
TRBV2,-,TRBJ1-5,-,TGTGCCAGCAGTCCGGCGCAGGCCAATCAGCCCCAGCATTTT,CASSPAQANQPQHF
TRBV18,once,TRBJ1-1,-,TGTGCCAGCTCACTTCCGGACAGGAACACTGAAGCTTTCTTT,CASSLPDRNTEAFF
TRBV5-6,-,TRBJ1-1,-,TGTGCCAGCAGTTCTTACGGTGGAAACCCTGAAGCTTTCTTT,CASSSYGGNPEAFF
TRBV6-5,-,TRBJ1-5,-,TGTGCCAGCAGGGGCGGGTATAGCAATCAGCCCCAGCATTTT,CASRGGYSNQPQHF
TRBV15,-,TRBJ2-7,-,TGTGCCACCAGCAGGGGCGGGGCAGGGAGATCCTACGAGCAGTACTTC,CATSRGGAGRSYEQYF
TRBV18,-,TRBJ2-7,-,TGTGCCAGCTCACCGGGGTCCGAGCAGTACTTC,CASSPGSEQYF
TRBV4-2,-,TRBJ1-5,-,TGTGCCAGCAGCCAAGATACGAAAGGCGGGGGATTCGGAGGCGGCAATCAGCCCCAGCATTTT,CASSQDTKGGGFGGGNQPQHF
TRBV30,-,TRBJ2-2,-,TGTGCCTGGAGTAAGAGGGGGGCGAACACCGGGGAGCTGTTTTTT,CAWSKRGANTGELFF
TRBV11-3,-,TRBJ2-1,-,TGTGCCAGCAGCTTAGCAGGGGGGGCCTACAATGAGCAGTTCTTC,CASSLAGGAYNEQFF
TRBV7-2,few,TRBJ2-3,TRBD2,TGTGCCAGCAGTTCTGGGACTAGCGGGAGCATGGATACGCAGTATTTT,CASSSGTSGSMDTQYF
TRBV7-8,-,TRBJ2-7,-,TGTGCCAGCAGCAGGGAGACCTACGAGCAGTACTTC,CASSRETYEQYF
TRBV7-6,-,TRBJ2-5,TRBD1,TGTGCCAGCAGCTTAGGTGGGACAGGGGTTGTGGAGACCCAGTACTTC,CASSLGGTGVVETQYF
TRBV18,-,TRBJ2-1,-,TGTGCCAGCTCCCCGGCCCGAAATGAGCAGTTCTTC,CASSPARNEQFF
TRBV6-5,-,TRBJ1-3,TRBD1,TGTGCCAGCAGTTACAGACAGGGAGCCGGAAACACCATATATTTT,CASSYRQGAGNTIYF